This entry is about one TCR beta chain. Its antigen is still unknown. TCRdb used MiXCR to reprocess the RT-PCR reads, holding one entry per CDR3 protein. The top ten clones hold about a tenth of a sample with about 780,000 distinct CDR3 sequences, approximately 17% of them seen once. V was shortened by 5 bases and J by 4 bases, with 12 bases between the two germline ends. The CDR3 extends over 13 amino acids. From germline, CDR1 is SGHTA and CDR2 FQGNSA. The sample originates from a study of response to subunit inactivated influenza vaccine. Points from the study as a whole: The authors suggested that few new T cells are recruited per seasonal influenza vaccination.

Here the sequenced sample was PBMCs from blood, taken around 5 days after vaccination. The chain combines TRBV7-2 with TRBJ2-7; D is undetermined. This clonotype was sampled from a man aged 45-65 years who received an inactivated influenza vaccine. The CDR3: CASSVNYGYEQYF. The CDR3 region has the DNA TGTGCCAGCAGCGTAAACTACGGGTACGAGCAGTACTTC.